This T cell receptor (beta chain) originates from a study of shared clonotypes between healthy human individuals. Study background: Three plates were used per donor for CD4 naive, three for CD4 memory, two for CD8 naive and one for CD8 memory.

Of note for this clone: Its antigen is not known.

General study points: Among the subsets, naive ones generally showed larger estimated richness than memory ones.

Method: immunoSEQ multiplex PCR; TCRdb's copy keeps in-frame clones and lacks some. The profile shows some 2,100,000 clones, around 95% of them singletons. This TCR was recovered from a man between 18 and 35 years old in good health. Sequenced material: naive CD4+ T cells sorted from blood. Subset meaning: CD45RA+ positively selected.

CDR3 nucleotide sequence: TGCGCCAGCAGCCAAGGCCCCGGGACATTAAGGAGCACAGATACGCAGTATTTT. Protein: CASSQGPGTLRSTDTQYF. This chain connects TRBV4-3 to TRBJ2-3, with D possibly TRBD1 on 6 matching bases. Germline assignment: CDR1 LGHNA and CDR2 YSLEER. This CDR3 contains 18 residues. Trimming left V 1 base short and J 0 bases short, with 17 bases between.